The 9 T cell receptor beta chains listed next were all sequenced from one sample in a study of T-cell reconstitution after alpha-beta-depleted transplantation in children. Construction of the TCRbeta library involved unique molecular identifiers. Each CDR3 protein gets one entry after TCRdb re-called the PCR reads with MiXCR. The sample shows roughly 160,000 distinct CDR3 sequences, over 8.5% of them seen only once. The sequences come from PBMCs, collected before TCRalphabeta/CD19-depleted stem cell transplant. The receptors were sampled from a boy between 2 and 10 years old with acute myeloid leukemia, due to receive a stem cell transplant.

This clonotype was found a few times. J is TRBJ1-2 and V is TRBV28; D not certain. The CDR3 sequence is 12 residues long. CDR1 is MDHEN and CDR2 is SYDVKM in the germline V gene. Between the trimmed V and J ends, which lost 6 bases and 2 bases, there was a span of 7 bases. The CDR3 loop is CASRVGNYGYTF. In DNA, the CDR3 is TGTGCCAGCAGGGTGGGGAACTATGGCTACACCTTC.

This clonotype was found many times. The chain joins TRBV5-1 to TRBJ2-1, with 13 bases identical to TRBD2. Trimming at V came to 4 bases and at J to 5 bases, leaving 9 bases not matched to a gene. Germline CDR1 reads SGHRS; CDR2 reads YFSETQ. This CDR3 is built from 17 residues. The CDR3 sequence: CASSLGLAGVFHNEQFF. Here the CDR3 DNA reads TGCGCCAGCAGCCTCGGACTAGCGGGAGTTTTCCACAATGAGCAGTTCTTC.

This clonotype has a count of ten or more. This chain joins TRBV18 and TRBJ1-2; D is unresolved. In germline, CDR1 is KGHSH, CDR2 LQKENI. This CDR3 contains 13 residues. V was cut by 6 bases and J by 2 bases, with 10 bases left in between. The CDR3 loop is CASSPGPNYGYTF. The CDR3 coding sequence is TGTGCCAGCTCGCCGGGTCCAAACTATGGCTACACCTTC.

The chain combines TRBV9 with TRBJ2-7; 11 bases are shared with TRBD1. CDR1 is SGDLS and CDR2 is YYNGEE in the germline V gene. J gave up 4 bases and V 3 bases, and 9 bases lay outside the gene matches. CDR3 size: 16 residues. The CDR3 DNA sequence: TGTGCCAGCAGCGGAAACGGGGACAGGGGGTTTTACGAGCAGTACTTC. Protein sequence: CASSGNGDRGFYEQYF.

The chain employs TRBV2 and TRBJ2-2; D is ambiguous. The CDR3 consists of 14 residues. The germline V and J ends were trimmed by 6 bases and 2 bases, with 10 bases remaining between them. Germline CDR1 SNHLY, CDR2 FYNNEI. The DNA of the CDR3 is TGTGCCAGCAGGACCTACTCTAACACCGGGGAGCTGTTTTTT. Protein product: CASRTYSNTGELFF.

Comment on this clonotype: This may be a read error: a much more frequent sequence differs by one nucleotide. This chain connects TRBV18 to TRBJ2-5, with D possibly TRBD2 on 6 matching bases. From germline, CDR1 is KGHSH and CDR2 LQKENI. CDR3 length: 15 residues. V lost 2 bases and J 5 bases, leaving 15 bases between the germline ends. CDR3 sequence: CASSPKTAGYETQYF. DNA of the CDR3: TGTGCCAGCTCACCAAAGACAGCGGGCTACGAGACCCAGTACTTC.

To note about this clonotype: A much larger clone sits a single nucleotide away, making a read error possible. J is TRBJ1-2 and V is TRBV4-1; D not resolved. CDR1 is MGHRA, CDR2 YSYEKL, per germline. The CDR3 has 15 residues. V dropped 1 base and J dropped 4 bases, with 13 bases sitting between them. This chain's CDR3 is CASSQGVDPFYGYTF. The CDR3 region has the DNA TGCGCCAGCAGCCAAGGGGTAGATCCTTTCTATGGCTACACCTTC.

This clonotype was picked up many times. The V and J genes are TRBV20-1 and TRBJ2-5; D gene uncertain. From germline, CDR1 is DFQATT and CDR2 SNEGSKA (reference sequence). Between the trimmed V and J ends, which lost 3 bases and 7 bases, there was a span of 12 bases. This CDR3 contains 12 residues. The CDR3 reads CSASVRPGTQYF. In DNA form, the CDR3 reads TGCAGTGCTAGCGTACGCCCAGGGACCCAGTACTTC.

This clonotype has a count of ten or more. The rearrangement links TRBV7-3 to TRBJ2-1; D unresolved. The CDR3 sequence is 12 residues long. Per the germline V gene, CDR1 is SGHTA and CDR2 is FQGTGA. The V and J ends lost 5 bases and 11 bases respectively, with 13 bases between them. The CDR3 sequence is CASSPGQGKQFF. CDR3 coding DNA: TGTGCCAGCAGCCCGGGTCAAGGGAAGCAGTTCTTC. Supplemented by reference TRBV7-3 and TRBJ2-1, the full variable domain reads GAGVSQTPSNKVTEKGKYVELRCDPISGHTALYWYRQSLGQGPEFLIYFQGTGAADDSGLPNDRFFAVRPEGSVSTLKIQRTERGDSAVYLCASSPGQGKQFFGPGTRLTVL.